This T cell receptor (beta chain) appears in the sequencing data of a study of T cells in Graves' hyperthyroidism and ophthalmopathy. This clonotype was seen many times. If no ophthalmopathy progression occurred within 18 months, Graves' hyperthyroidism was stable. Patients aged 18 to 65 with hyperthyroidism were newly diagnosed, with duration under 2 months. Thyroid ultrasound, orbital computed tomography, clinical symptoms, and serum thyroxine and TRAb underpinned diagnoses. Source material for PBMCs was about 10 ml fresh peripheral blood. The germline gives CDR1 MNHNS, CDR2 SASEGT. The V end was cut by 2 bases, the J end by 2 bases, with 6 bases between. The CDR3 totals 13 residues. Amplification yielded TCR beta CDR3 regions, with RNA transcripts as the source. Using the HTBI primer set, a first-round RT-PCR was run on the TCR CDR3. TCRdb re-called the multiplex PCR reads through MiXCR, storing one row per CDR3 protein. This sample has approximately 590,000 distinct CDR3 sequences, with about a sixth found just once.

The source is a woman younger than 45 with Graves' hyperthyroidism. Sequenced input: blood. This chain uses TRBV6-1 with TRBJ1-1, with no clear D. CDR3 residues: CASSERANTEAFF. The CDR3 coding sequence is TGTGCCAGCAGTGAAAGGGCTAACACTGAAGCTTTCTTT.